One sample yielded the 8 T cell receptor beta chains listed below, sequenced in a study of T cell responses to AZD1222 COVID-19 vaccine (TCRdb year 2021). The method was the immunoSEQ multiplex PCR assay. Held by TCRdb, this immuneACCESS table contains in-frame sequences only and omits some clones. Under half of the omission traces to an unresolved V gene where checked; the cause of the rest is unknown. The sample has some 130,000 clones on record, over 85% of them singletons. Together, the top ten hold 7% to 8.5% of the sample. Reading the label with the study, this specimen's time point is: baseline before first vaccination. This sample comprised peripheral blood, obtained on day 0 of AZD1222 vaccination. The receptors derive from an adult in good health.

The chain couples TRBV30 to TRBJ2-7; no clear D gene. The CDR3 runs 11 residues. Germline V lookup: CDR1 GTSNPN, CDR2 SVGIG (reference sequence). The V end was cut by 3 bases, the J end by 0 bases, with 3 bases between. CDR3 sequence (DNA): TGTGCCTGGAGGGGCTCCTACGAGCAGTACTTC. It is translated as CAWRGSYEQYF.

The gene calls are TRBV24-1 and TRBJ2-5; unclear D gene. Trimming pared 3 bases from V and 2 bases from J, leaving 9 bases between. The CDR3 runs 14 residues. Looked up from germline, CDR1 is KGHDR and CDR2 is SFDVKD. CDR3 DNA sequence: TGTGCCACCAGTGATAGATCAGCTCAAGAGACCCAGTACTTC. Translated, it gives CATSDRSAQETQYF.

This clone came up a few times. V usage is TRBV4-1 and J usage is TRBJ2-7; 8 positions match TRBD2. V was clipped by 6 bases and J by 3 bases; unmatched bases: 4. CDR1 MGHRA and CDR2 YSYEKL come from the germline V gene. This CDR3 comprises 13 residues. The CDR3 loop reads CASSLSGDYEQYF. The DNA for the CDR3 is TGCGCCAGCAGTCTTAGCGGGGACTACGAGCAGTACTTC.

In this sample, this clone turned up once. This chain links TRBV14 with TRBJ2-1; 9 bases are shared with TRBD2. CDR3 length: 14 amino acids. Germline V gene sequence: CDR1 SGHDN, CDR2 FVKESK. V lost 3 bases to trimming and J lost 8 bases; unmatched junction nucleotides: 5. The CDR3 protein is CASSQRGGLYEQFF. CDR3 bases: TGTGCCAGCAGCCAGCGGGGGGGCCTTTATGAGCAGTTCTTC. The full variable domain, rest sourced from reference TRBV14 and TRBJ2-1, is EAGVTQFPSHSVIEKGQTVTLRCDPISGHDNLYWYRRVMGKEIKFLLHFVKESKQDESGMPNNRFLAERTGGTYSTLKVQPAELEDSGVYFCASSQRGGLYEQFFGPGTRLTVL.

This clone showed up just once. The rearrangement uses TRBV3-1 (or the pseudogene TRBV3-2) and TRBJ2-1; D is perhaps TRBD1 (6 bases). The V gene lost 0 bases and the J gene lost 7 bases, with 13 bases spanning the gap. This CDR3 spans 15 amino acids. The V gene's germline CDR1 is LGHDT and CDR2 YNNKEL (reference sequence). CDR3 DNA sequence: TGTGCCAGCAGCCAAGACGAGAGGACAGTTAATGAGCAGTTCTTC. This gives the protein CASSQDERTVNEQFF.

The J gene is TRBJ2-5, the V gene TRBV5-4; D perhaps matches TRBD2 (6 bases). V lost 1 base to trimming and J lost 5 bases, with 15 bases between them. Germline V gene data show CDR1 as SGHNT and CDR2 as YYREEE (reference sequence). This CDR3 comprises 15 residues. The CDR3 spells CASSLRGTPRETQYF. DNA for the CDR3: TGTGCCAGCAGCTTGCGGGGGACGCCAAGGGAGACCCAGTACTTC.

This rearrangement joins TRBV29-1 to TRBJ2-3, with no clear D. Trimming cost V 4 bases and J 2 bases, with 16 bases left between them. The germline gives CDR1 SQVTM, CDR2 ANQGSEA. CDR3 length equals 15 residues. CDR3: CSVVGQSANTDTQYF. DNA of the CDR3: TGCAGCGTTGTAGGGCAATCGGCCAACACAGATACGCAGTATTTT.

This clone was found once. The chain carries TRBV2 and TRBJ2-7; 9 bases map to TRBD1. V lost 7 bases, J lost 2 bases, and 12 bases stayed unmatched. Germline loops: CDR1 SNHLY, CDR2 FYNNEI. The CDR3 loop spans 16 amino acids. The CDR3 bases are TGTGCCAGCACCCGGCCCGGGGACAGGGTTCCCTACGAGCAGTACTTC. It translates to CASTRPGDRVPYEQYF.